This T cell receptor beta chain derives from a study of CD8 T cells in Susac syndrome. The authors reverse transcribed about 0.45 to 1 ug RNA with random hexamers. A single record per CDR3 protein comes from TCRdb applying MiXCR to the immunoSEQ multiplex PCR reads. The sample lists 150,000 to 190,000 distinct CDR3 sequences, nearly 97% occurring once. From germline, CDR1 is GTSNPN and CDR2 SVGIG (reference sequence). Trimming removed 2 bases from V and 10 bases from J, with 15 bases in between. The CDR3 is 14 residues long. This sequence originates from a human donor with multiple sclerosis. The specimen was CD8+ T cells from PBMCs. The chain employs TRBV30 and TRBJ1-6; D is ambiguous. The CDR3 spells CAWSRTEVTSPLHF. DNA of the CDR3: TGTGCCTGGAGTAGAACAGAGGTTACGTCACCCCTCCACTTT. The full variable domain, completed using reference TRBV30 and TRBJ1-6, is SQTIHQWPATLVQPVGSPLSLECTVEGTSNPNLYWYRQAAGRGLQLLFYSVGIGQISSEVPQNLSASRPQDRQFILSSKKLLLSDSGFYLCAWSRTEVTSPLHFGNGTRLTVT.